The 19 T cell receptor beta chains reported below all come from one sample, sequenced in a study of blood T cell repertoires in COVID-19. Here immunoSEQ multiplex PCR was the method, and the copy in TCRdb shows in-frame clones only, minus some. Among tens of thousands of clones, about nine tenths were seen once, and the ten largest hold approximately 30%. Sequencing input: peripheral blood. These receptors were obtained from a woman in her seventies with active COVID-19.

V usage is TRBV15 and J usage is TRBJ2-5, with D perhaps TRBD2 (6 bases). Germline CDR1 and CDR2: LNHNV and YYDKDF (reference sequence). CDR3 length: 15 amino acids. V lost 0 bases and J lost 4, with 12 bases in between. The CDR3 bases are TGTGCCACCAGCAGAGACCGGGGGAGGCTAGAGACCCAGTACTTC. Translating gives CATSRDRGRLETQYF.

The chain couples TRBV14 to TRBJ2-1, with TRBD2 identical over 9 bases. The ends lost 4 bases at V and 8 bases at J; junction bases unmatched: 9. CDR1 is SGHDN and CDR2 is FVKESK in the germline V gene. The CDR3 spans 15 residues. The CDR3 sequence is CASSPSAGGLHEQFF. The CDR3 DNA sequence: TGTGCCAGCAGCCCCTCAGCGGGGGGTTTGCATGAGCAGTTCTTC. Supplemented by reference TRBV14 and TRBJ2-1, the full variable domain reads EAGVTQFPSHSVIEKGQTVTLRCDPISGHDNLYWYRRVMGKEIKFLLHFVKESKQDESGMPNNRFLAERTGGTYSTLKVQPAELEDSGVYFCASSPSAGGLHEQFFGPGTRLTVL.

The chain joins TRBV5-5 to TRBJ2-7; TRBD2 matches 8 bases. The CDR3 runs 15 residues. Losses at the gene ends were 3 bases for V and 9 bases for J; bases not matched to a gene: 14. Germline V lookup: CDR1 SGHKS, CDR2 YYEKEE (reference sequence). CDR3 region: CASSSPGLDFSGQYF. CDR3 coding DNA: TGTGCCAGCAGCTCACCGGGACTAGACTTCTCAGGGCAGTACTTC.

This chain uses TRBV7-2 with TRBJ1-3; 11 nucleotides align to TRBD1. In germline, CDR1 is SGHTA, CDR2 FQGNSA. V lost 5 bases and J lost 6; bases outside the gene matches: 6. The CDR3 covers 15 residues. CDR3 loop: CASSPRTGGENTIYF. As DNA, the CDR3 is TGTGCCAGCAGCCCGCGGACAGGGGGCGAAAACACCATATATTTT.

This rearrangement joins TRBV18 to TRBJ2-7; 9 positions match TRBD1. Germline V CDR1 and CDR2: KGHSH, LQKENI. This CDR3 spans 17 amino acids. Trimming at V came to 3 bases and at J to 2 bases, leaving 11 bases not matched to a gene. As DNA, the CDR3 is TGTGCCAGCTCACCGAACTTCCCGGGACAGGGAACCTACGAGCAGTACTTC. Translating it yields CASSPNFPGQGTYEQYF.

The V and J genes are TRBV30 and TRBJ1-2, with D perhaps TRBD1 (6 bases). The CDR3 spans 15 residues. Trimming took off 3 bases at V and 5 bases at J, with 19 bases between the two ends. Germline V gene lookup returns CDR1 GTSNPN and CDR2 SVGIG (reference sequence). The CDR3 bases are TGTGCCTGGAGCGAGGGGGACATTTGGAGGTATGGCTACACCTTC. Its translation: CAWSEGDIWRYGYTF.

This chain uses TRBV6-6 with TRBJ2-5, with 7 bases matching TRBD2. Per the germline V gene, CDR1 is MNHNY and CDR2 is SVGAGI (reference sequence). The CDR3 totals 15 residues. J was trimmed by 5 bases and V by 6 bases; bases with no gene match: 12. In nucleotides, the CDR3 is TGTGCCAGCAGGACCGGACTAGGGGTGGGGGAGACCCAGTACTTC. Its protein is CASRTGLGVGETQYF.

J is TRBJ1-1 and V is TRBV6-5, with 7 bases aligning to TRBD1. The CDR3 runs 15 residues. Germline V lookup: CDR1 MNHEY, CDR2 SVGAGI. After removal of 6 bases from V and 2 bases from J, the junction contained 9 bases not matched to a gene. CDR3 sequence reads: CASRFRDSLNTEAFF. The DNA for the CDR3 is TGTGCCAGCAGATTCCGGGACAGCCTAAACACTGAAGCTTTCTTT.

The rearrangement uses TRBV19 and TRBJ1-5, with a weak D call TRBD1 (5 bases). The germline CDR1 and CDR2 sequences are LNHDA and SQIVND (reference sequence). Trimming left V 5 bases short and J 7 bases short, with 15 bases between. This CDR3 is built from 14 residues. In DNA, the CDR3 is TGTGCCAGTAGTTCCCAGGGATTGGGGCAGCCCCAGCATTTT. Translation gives CASSSQGLGQPQHF.

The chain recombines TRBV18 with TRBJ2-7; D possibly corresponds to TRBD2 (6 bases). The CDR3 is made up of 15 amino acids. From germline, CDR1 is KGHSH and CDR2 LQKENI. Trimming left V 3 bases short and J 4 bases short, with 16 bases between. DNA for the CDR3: TGTGCCAGCTCACCTGCGGGATACACTCAATACGAGCAGTACTTC. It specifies CASSPAGYTQYEQYF.

CDR3 sequence (DNA): TGTGCCAGCAGCCAGACTAGCGGGAGGTCGAATGAGCAGTTCTTC. It yields the protein CASSQTSGRSNEQFF. This chain links TRBV5-5 with TRBJ2-1; 13 nucleotides agree with TRBD2. The CDR3 totals 15 residues. V lost 4 bases and J lost 7; bases outside the gene matches: 5. Germline V gives CDR1 SGHKS, CDR2 YYEKEE (reference sequence).

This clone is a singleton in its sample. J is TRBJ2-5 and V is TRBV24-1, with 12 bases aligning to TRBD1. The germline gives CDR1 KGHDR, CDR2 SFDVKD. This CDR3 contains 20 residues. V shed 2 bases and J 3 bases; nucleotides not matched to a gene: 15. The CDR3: CATSDYGTGGAIRVEETQYF. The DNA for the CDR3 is TGTGCCACCAGTGATTACGGGACAGGGGGCGCAATCAGGGTCGAAGAGACCCAGTACTTC.

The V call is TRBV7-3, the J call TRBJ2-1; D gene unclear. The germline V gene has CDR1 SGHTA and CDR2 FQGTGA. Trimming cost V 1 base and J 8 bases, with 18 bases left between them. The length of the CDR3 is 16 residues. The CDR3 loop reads CASSLSVSLSPDEQFF. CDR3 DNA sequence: TGTGCCAGCAGCTTAAGTGTTAGTTTGTCGCCGGATGAGCAGTTCTTC.

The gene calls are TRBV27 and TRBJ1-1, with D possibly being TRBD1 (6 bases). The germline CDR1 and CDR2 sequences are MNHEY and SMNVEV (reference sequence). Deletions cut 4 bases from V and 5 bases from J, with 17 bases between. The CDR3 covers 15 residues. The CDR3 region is CASSSKQGRGTEAFF. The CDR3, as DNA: TGTGCCAGCAGTTCCAAACAGGGTAGGGGAACTGAAGCTTTCTTT.

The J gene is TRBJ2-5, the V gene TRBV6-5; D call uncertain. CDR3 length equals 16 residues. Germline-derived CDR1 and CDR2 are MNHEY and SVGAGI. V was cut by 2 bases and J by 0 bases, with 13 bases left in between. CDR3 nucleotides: TGTGCCAGCAGTTACGCGGCTAAAAAGTACCAAGAGACCCAGTACTTC. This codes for CASSYAAKKYQETQYF.

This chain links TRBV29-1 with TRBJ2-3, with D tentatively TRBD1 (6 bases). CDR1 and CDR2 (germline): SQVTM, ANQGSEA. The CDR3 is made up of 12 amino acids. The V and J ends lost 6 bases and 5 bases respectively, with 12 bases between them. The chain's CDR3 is CSVGTGQDTQYF. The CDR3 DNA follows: TGCAGCGTAGGAACAGGGCAAGATACGCAGTATTTT.

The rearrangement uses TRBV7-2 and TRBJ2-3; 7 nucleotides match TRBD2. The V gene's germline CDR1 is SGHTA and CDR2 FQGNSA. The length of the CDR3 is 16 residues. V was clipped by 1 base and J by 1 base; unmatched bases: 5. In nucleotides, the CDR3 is TGTGCCAGCAGCTTAGTTGGGAGCGGGGGCACAGATACGCAGTATTTT. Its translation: CASSLVGSGGTDTQYF.

The CDR3 sequence: CATSRDTSSEKLFF. In DNA form, the CDR3 reads TGTGCCACCAGCAGAGATACTAGTAGTGAAAAACTGTTTTTT. The V gene is TRBV15, the J gene TRBJ1-4; D unresolved. Germline V CDR1 and CDR2: LNHNV, YYDKDF (reference sequence). V was shortened by 0 bases and J by 7 bases, with 9 bases between the two germline ends. The CDR3 totals 14 residues.

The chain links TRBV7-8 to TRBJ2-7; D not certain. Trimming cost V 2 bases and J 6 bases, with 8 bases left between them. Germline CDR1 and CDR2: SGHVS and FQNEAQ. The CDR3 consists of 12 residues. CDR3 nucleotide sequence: TGTGCCAGCAGCTTACTCCGTAGCGAGCAGTACTTC. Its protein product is CASSLLRSEQYF.